One sample yielded the 30 T cell receptor beta chains listed below, sequenced in a study of CD8+ T cells in alopecia areata. Sequencing used cDNA as its template, made by extracting RNA and reverse transcribing it. Clones were sequenced by immunoSEQ multiplex PCR, and TCRdb holds only the in-frame ones, with some missing. The sample has 150,000 to 200,000 clones, about 60% seen once; the top ten hold 4.8%. The specimen sequenced was CD4+ T cells sorted from blood. The receptors come from a human donor in good health.

The chain combines TRBV29-1 with TRBJ2-7; D tentatively reads TRBD1 or TRBD2 (5 bases each). The CDR3 contains 10 residues. V dropped 7 bases and J dropped 8 bases, with 12 bases sitting between them. Germline V gene sequence: CDR1 SQVTM, CDR2 ANQGSEA. The CDR3 bases are TGCAGCGGTGGGACGGACCAGCAGTACTTC. Protein product: CSGGTDQQYF.

The chain recombines TRBV29-1 with TRBJ2-7; 9 nucleotides line up with TRBD1. CDR1 SQVTM and CDR2 ANQGSEA come from the germline V gene. The CDR3 is made up of 12 amino acids. For the CDR3, the DNA is TGCACCCGACGACAGGGGGCCTACGAGCAGTACTTC. The encoded protein is CTRRQGAYEQYF.

The CDR3 loop reads CASSPGGWLESVQYF. As DNA, the CDR3 is TGTGCCAGTAGCCCAGGGGGGTGGCTGGAAAGTGTTCAGTACTTC. The chain recombines TRBV19 with TRBJ2-4, with TRBD1 as a possible D gene (7 bases). Germline V gives CDR1 LNHDA, CDR2 SQIVND (reference sequence). Trimming shortened V by 6 bases and J by 11 bases, and 23 bases separated the two germline ends. The CDR3 loop spans 15 amino acids.

The V call is TRBV5-1, the J call TRBJ1-3; 7 bases fit TRBD1. The CDR3 sequence is 15 residues long. The V gene's germline CDR1 is SGHRS and CDR2 YFSETQ. V shed 0 bases, J shed 4 bases, and the junction held 4 bases outside the gene matches. CDR3 amino acids: CASSLATGAGNTIYF. The CDR3 DNA is TGCGCCAGCAGCTTGGCAACAGGGGCCGGAAACACCATATATTTT.

This clone has a handful of counts. The chain uses TRBV28 and TRBJ1-3, with D unresolved. The germline V gene has CDR1 MDHEN and CDR2 SYDVKM. The CDR3 is made up of 14 amino acids. V was cut by 11 bases and J by 0 bases, with 14 bases left in between. The DNA of the CDR3 is TGTGCCGTCCCCAGTCCGTCCTCTGGAAACACCATATATTTT. It encodes CAVPSPSSGNTIYF.

The J gene is TRBJ2-2, the V gene TRBV11-2, with 7 bases fitting TRBD1. This CDR3 has 15 amino acids. Germline lookup yields CDR1 SGHAT and CDR2 FQNNGV. Losses at the gene ends were 6 bases for V and 5 bases for J; bases not matched to a gene: 9. CDR3 DNA: TGTGCCAGCAGTCCCCGGGACAGCCAAACCGGGGAGCTGTTTTTT. Amino acid sequence: CASSPRDSQTGELFF.

The sample holds a few counts of this clone. The V and J genes are TRBV7-9 and TRBJ1-5; 7 bases are shared with TRBD1. The CDR3 consists of 15 residues. V lost 8 bases and J lost 2; bases outside the gene matches: 9. Germline V CDR1 and CDR2: SEHNR, FQNEAQ (reference sequence). CDR3 amino acids: CASGSIGTGNQPQHF. The CDR3 coding sequence is TGTGCCAGCGGCTCGATCGGGACAGGCAATCAGCCCCAGCATTTT.

The chain joins TRBV28 to TRBJ2-5, with TRBD1 matching over 7 bases. The CDR3 length is 14 residues. V shed 5 bases, J shed 1 base, and the junction held 4 bases outside the gene matches. The germline V gene encodes CDR1 MDHEN and CDR2 SYDVKM. The CDR3 bases are TGTGCCAGCAGTCCTGGGGACAGCCAAGAGACCCAGTACTTC. It is translated as CASSPGDSQETQYF.

The V gene is TRBV7-2, the J gene TRBJ2-1; TRBD2 agrees at 15 bases. Germline values: CDR1 SGHTA, CDR2 FQGNSA. The CDR3 is made up of 13 amino acids. J gave up 13 bases and V 4 bases, and 2 bases lay outside the gene matches. This chain's CDR3 is CASSSGLAGGQFF. CDR3 bases: TGTGCCAGCAGCTCGGGACTAGCGGGGGGCCAGTTCTTC.

The rearrangement joins TRBV29-1 to TRBJ2-5, with D unclear. The CDR3 totals 16 residues. Trimming pared 0 bases from V and 4 bases from J, leaving 18 bases between. CDR1 and CDR2 (germline): SQVTM, ANQGSEA. CDR3 amino acids: CSVEDWASGIAETQYF. CDR3 DNA sequence: TGCAGCGTTGAAGATTGGGCCTCTGGCATAGCAGAGACCCAGTACTTC.

The genes are TRBV27 and TRBJ1-5, with 7 bases that match TRBD1. The germline gives CDR1 MNHEY, CDR2 SMNVEV (reference sequence). Trimming cost V 7 bases and J 3 bases; bases outside gene matches: 9. There are 15 residues in the CDR3. The CDR3 nucleotides read TGTGCCAGCAAGGGTCTGGGACAGATCAATCAGCCCCAGCATTTT. The encoded protein is CASKGLGQINQPQHF.

The genes are TRBV23-1 and TRBJ2-1; weak D call: TRBD2 (5 bases). TRBV23-1 carries the ORF label, with uncertain function. Trimming removed 0 bases from V and 5 bases from J, with 11 bases in between. The CDR3 contains 15 residues. In nucleotides, the CDR3 is TGCGCCAGCAGTCAATCTTGTGTGAGGGACAATGAGCAGTTCTTC. Protein product: CASSQSCVRDNEQFF.

Only one count was recorded for this clone. The chain recombines TRBV9 with TRBJ1-5; D not resolved. V gave up 4 bases and J gave up 0 bases, with 20 bases separating them. Germline CDR1 and CDR2: SGDLS and YYNGEE. The CDR3 is 18 residues long. CDR3 amino acids: CASSRTGERFYSNQPQHF. The CDR3 DNA sequence: TGTGCCAGCAGCCGCACGGGAGAGAGGTTTTATAGCAATCAGCCCCAGCATTTT.

The chain couples TRBV29-1 to TRBJ1-2; D uncertain. From germline, CDR1 is SQVTM and CDR2 ANQGSEA. V was trimmed by 5 bases and J by 6 bases, leaving 10 bases between them. The length of the CDR3 is 11 residues. The CDR3 spells CSVRWGDGYTF. The CDR3, as DNA: TGCAGCGTTAGATGGGGAGATGGCTACACCTTC.

This clone was seen more than once but under ten times. The chain has TRBV28 and TRBJ2-5; 9 nucleotides match TRBD2. The CDR3 loop spans 14 amino acids. V lost 6 bases and J lost 7; bases outside the gene matches: 9. The germline V gene has CDR1 MDHEN and CDR2 SYDVKM. CDR3 in amino acids: CASSLTSGGGTQYF. The CDR3, as DNA: TGTGCCAGCAGCCTGACTAGCGGAGGGGGGACCCAGTACTTC.

The chain couples TRBV11-2 to TRBJ2-2; 8 nucleotides line up with TRBD1. CDR3 length equals 13 residues. Germline V gene data show CDR1 as SGHAT and CDR2 as FQNNGV. The V and J ends lost 5 bases and 4 bases, in that order; junction bases with no gene match: 0. The DNA for the CDR3 is TGTGCCAGCAGCACAGGGGGCACCGGGGAGCTGTTTTTT. Translation: CASSTGGTGELFF.

V gene TRBV4-2 combines with J gene TRBJ2-1, with a possible D match to TRBD2 (5 bases). Germline V CDR1 and CDR2: LGHNA, YNFKEQ. Trimming shortened V by 3 bases and J by 0 bases, and 12 bases separated the two germline ends. The CDR3 totals 16 residues. CDR3 nucleotide sequence: TGTGCCAGCAGCCAGGTAGCGAAAAGCTCCTACAATGAGCAGTTCTTC. It encodes CASSQVAKSSYNEQFF.

For this clone: At one of its ends the junction is not consistent with the germline gene, which may arise from a read error. The V and J genes are TRBV30 and TRBJ2-3; TRBD2 is a possible D gene (7 bases). CDR1 and CDR2 (germline): GTSNPN, SVGIG (reference sequence). The CDR3 extends over 15 amino acids. The CDR3 coding sequence is TGTGCTTGGAGTATCGGGGGGCGAGTAACAGATACGCAGTATTTT. Translating gives CAWSIGGRVTDTQYF.

This rearrangement joins TRBV25-1 to TRBJ1-1; no reliable D call. V was pared by 6 bases and J by 8 bases, with 13 bases between. This CDR3 has 12 amino acids. CDR1 is MGHDK, CDR2 SYGVNS, per germline. CDR3 region: CASRERLGEAFF. The CDR3 nucleotides are TGTGCCAGCAGGGAACGGCTCGGAGAAGCTTTCTTT.

CDR3 sequence (DNA): TGCAGCGTTTCGAACAGTTATGGTAGCTATGGCTACACCTTC. Translation gives CSVSNSYGSYGYTF. The chain has TRBV29-1 and TRBJ1-2; D gene unclear. V gave up 5 bases and J gave up 4 bases, with 17 bases separating them. Germline V CDR1 and CDR2: SQVTM, ANQGSEA. The CDR3 is 14 amino acids.

This clone was recorded a few times. The rearrangement uses TRBV13 and TRBJ2-2; D is unresolved. V was pared by 6 bases and J by 6 bases, with 5 bases between. The length of the CDR3 is 11 residues. The germline V gene has CDR1 PRHDT and CDR2 FYEKMQ (reference sequence). The CDR3 here is CASRWAGELFF. The CDR3 coding sequence is TGTGCCAGCAGATGGGCCGGGGAGCTGTTTTTT. The whole variable domain, remainder taken from reference TRBV13 and TRBJ2-2, is AAGVIQSPRHLIKEKRETATLKCYPIPRHDTVYWYQQGPGQDPQFLISFYEKMQSDKGSIPDRFSAQQFSDYHSELNMSSLELGDSALYFCASRWAGELFFGEGSRLTVL.

The rearrangement links TRBV6-5 to TRBJ1-2; TRBD1 aligns across 7 bases. Germline V gene sequence: CDR1 MNHEY, CDR2 SVGAGI. This CDR3 comprises 14 residues. V dropped 2 bases and J dropped 8; count of bases not matched to a gene: 8. DNA of the CDR3: TGTGCCAGCAGTTACGGAGGGGGCCTTACGGGCTACACCTTC. Protein sequence: CASSYGGGLTGYTF.

The chain has TRBV9 and TRBJ1-4; 7 bases fit TRBD1. CDR1 SGDLS and CDR2 YYNGEE come from the germline V gene. V dropped 3 bases and J dropped 6; count of bases not matched to a gene: 8. This CDR3 spans 15 amino acids. CDR3 amino acids: CASSGSGTDHEKLFF. CDR3 bases: TGTGCCAGCAGCGGATCCGGGACAGACCATGAAAAACTGTTTTTT.

This clone was counted between two and nine times. This chain links TRBV6-1 with TRBJ2-2, with TRBD1 as a possible D gene (5 bases). The CDR3 runs 13 residues. CDR1 MNHNS and CDR2 SASEGT come from the germline V gene. With 8 bases removed from V and 4 bases from J, the gap between germline ends came to 11 bases. The CDR3 sequence is CASATGGTGELFF. The CDR3 coding sequence is TGTGCCAGCGCAACAGGCGGCACCGGGGAGCTGTTTTTT.

The chain joins TRBV7-6 to TRBJ2-2; 8 bases align to TRBD2. The germline V gene has CDR1 SGHVS and CDR2 FNYEAQ. The CDR3 loop spans 17 amino acids. The V and J ends lost 5 bases and 5 bases, in that order; junction bases with no gene match: 13. For the CDR3, the DNA is TGTGCCAGCAGCCGAGTTCAAGGCGGGAGGATGACCGGGGAGCTGTTTTTT. It encodes CASSRVQGGRMTGELFF.

This clone has a single count. The V gene is TRBV5-1, the J gene TRBJ2-5, with no clear D. CDR3 length: 15 amino acids. Trimming took 4 bases from V and 2 from J, leaving 15 bases between them. Germline-derived CDR1 and CDR2 are SGHRS and YFSETQ. The CDR3, as DNA: TGCGCCAGCAGCCTGGTGCAGGCCACTCAAGAGACCCAGTACTTC. It is translated as CASSLVQATQETQYF.

The chain combines TRBV14 with TRBJ2-1; TRBD1 aligns across 12 bases. CDR1 and CDR2 from the germline V gene are SGHDN and FVKESK. J was trimmed by 1 base and V by 2 bases; bases with no gene match: 3. CDR3 length equals 17 residues. The CDR3 sequence is CASSQPGQGASYNEQFF. CDR3 DNA sequence: TGTGCCAGCAGCCAACCGGGACAGGGGGCTTCCTACAATGAGCAGTTCTTC. Full variable domain (rest looked up from reference TRBV14 and TRBJ2-1): EAGVTQFPSHSVIEKGQTVTLRCDPISGHDNLYWYRRVMGKEIKFLLHFVKESKQDESGMPNNRFLAERTGGTYSTLKVQPAELEDSGVYFCASSQPGQGASYNEQFFGPGTRLTVL.

This clone appeared many times. This chain's CDR3 is CASSRGGGNEQFF. In DNA, the CDR3 is TGTGCCAGCAGTCGGGGAGGTGGAAATGAGCAGTTCTTC. The rearrangement links TRBV7-3 to TRBJ2-1; possibly TRBD2 for D (6 bases). Germline V lookup: CDR1 SGHTA, CDR2 FQGTGA. Trimming removed 6 bases from V and 7 bases from J, with 13 bases in between. There are 13 residues in the CDR3.

In its sample, this clone was seen a few times. This rearrangement joins TRBV29-1 to TRBJ2-7; D is undetermined. V was clipped by 7 bases and J by 3 bases, with 10 bases between them. The CDR3 is 11 amino acids. From germline, CDR1 is SQVTM and CDR2 ANQGSEA. Here the CDR3 reads CSASQVYEQYF. Here the CDR3 DNA reads TGCAGCGCTTCACAAGTCTACGAGCAGTACTTC.

The chain links TRBV29-1 to TRBJ2-7; 7 bases align to TRBD1. The ends lost 6 bases at V and 5 bases at J; junction bases unmatched: 4. CDR3 length equals 11 residues. In germline, CDR1 is SQVTM, CDR2 ANQGSEA. The CDR3 loop is CSVYRGHEQYF. The CDR3 nucleotides are TGCAGCGTCTACAGGGGTCACGAGCAGTACTTC.